The 20 T cell receptor beta chains reported below all come from one sample, sequenced in a study of CD8+CD57+ T cells in acquired aplastic anemia. TCR beta VDJ combinations and CDR3 sequences were profiled from genomic DNA. TCRdb ran MiXCR on the reads and lists one entry per CDR3 protein. The repertoire includes 300,000 or so distinct CDR3 sequences, 50% to 65% of them detected once, and under 1.5% sits in the top ten. Selection for sequencing was limited to patients who had shown CD8+CD57+ cell expansion by flow cytometry. The sample taken for sequencing was sorted CD4+, CD8+, or CD8+CD57+ T cells (not recorded which) from PBMCs. The receptors derive from a human donor with aplastic anemia.

V usage is TRBV14 and J usage is TRBJ1-6; D possibly corresponds to TRBD1 (5 bases). The germline V gene has CDR1 SGHDN and CDR2 FVKESK. The V gene lost 3 bases and the J gene lost 10 bases, with 13 bases spanning the gap. The CDR3 spans 14 residues. For the CDR3, the DNA is TGTGCCAGCAGCCAGCTGACAGCCGGGTCACCCCTCCACTTT. Translating it yields CASSQLTAGSPLHF. Drawing the rest from reference TRBV14 and TRBJ1-6, the complete variable domain is EAGVTQFPSHSVIEKGQTVTLRCDPISGHDNLYWYRRVMGKEIKFLLHFVKESKQDESGMPNNRFLAERTGGTYSTLKVQPAELEDSGVYFCASSQLTAGSPLHFGNGTRLTVT.

The table lists this clonotype with a count of one. The chain recombines TRBV5-4 with TRBJ2-5, with D tentatively TRBD1 (7 bases). Germline CDR1 and CDR2: SGHNT and YYREEE (reference sequence). The germline V and J ends were trimmed by 4 bases and 4 bases, with 14 bases remaining between them. CDR3 length: 14 residues. The DNA for the CDR3 is TGTGCCAGCAGCCCGACAGGGAGGCGAGAGACCCAGTACTTC. Its protein product is CASSPTGRRETQYF.

This clonotype was picked up many times. The chain uses TRBV6-1 and TRBJ2-1; D may be TRBD1 or TRBD2 (6 bases each). Germline values: CDR1 MNHNS, CDR2 SASEGT. The CDR3 is 15 amino acids. V shed 1 base and J shed 9 bases, with 16 bases lying between them. CDR3 bases: TGTGCCAGCAGTGAAGAGGGGGGTAGGAGCTCTGAGCAGTTCTTC. Translated, it gives CASSEEGGRSSEQFF.

The chain is built from TRBV7-8 and TRBJ1-6; TRBD1 matches at 8 bases. Losses at the gene ends were 5 bases for V and 9 bases for J; bases not matched to a gene: 6. The CDR3 extends over 14 amino acids. The germline V gene encodes CDR1 SGHVS and CDR2 FQNEAQ. The CDR3 bases are TGTGCCAGCAGCGCCTGGACAGGGACTTCACCCCTCCACTTT. Residues: CASSAWTGTSPLHF. Filled out from reference TRBV7-8 and TRBJ1-6, the complete variable domain reads GAGVSQSPRYKVAKRGQDVALRCDPISGHVSLFWYQQALGQGPEFLTYFQNEAQLDKSGLPSDRFFAERPEGSVSTLKIQRTQQEDSAVYLCASSAWTGTSPLHFGNGTRLTVT.

This clonotype was observed at least ten times. The V and J genes are TRBV9 and TRBJ2-5; D not resolved. The germline V gene has CDR1 SGDLS and CDR2 YYNGEE. V lost 1 base and J lost 1, with 14 bases in between. This CDR3 comprises 16 residues. The CDR3 here is CASSVLSGLGQETQYF. The CDR3 nucleotides are TGTGCCAGCAGCGTATTGTCAGGCCTAGGCCAAGAGACCCAGTACTTC.

This clonotype was observed at least ten times. The rearrangement uses TRBV2 and TRBJ2-1, with D uncertain. The germline V gene has CDR1 SNHLY and CDR2 FYNNEI. The CDR3 covers 17 residues. The ends were cut back, 3 bases at V and 5 bases at J, with 20 bases in the middle. Written as DNA, the CDR3 is TGTGCCAGCAGTGACCCCACAGACCCCACAAACAACAATGAGCAGTTCTTC. This sequence encodes CASSDPTDPTNNNEQFF.

The chain joins TRBV20-1 to TRBJ1-4; D ambiguous. This CDR3 has 10 amino acids. V gave up 6 bases and J gave up 10 bases, with 9 bases separating them. The V gene's germline CDR1 is DFQATT and CDR2 SNEGSKA (reference sequence). The CDR3 DNA reads as TGCAGTGCCCGAGAAACAAAACTGTTTTTT. It codes for CSARETKLFF.

This clonotype was counted at least ten times. This chain joins TRBV7-3 and TRBJ2-1; TRBD1 matches 12 bases. Germline V lookup: CDR1 SGHTA, CDR2 FQGTGA. The CDR3 spans 15 residues. V shed 2 bases, J shed 7 bases, and the junction held 3 bases outside the gene matches. The CDR3 is CASSLSGQGANEQFF. In DNA form, the CDR3 reads TGTGCCAGCAGCTTATCGGGACAGGGGGCTAATGAGCAGTTCTTC.

This clonotype appeared many times. The chain is built from TRBV3-1 and TRBJ1-2, with 7 nucleotides matching TRBD1. J gave up 3 bases and V 3 bases, and 10 bases lay outside the gene matches. The CDR3 is 16 residues long. CDR1 and CDR2 from the germline V gene are LGHDT and YNNKEL (reference sequence). CDR3 DNA sequence: TGTGCCAGCAGCCACCATCGCCGGGACAGCCACTATGGCTACACCTTC. Its protein product is CASSHHRRDSHYGYTF.

The chain uses TRBV18 and TRBJ2-1, with 8 bases that match TRBD2. CDR1 is KGHSH, CDR2 LQKENI, per germline. The CDR3 runs 15 residues. J was trimmed by 3 bases and V by 3 bases; bases with no gene match: 4. DNA for the CDR3: TGTGCCAGCTCACCCCAGCGGGAGATCTACAATGAGCAGTTCTTC. Its translation: CASSPQREIYNEQFF.

The sample holds many counts of this clonotype. The CDR3 is CSARAGQGSRDTQYF. The CDR3 region has the DNA TGCAGTGCTAGGGCGGGACAGGGATCAAGAGATACGCAGTATTTT. The chain uses TRBV20-1 and TRBJ2-3; 9 positions match TRBD1. The CDR3 covers 15 residues. The germline V gene has CDR1 DFQATT and CDR2 SNEGSKA (reference sequence). Unmatched junction bases numbered 9, after V lost 3 bases and J lost 5 bases.

This clonotype was detected only a few times. The V gene is TRBV15, the J gene TRBJ1-2; D is uncertain. Deletions cut 0 bases from V and 2 bases from J, with 4 bases between. CDR1 and CDR2 from the germline V gene are LNHNV and YYDKDF (reference sequence). The CDR3 runs 13 residues. The CDR3 region is CATSRDYNYGYTF. CDR3 nucleotide sequence: TGTGCCACCAGCAGAGATTACAACTATGGCTACACCTTC. The full variable domain, with the rest looked up from reference TRBV15 and TRBJ1-2, is DAMVIQNPRYQVTQFGKPVTLSCSQTLNHNVMYWYQQKSSQAPKLLFHYYDKDFNNEADTPDNFQSRRPNTSFCFLDIRSPGLGDTAMYLCATSRDYNYGYTFGSGTRLTVV.

In regard to this clonotype: A read error may produce the germline difference seen at one junction end. This chain uses TRBV19 with TRBJ1-5; D remains unclear. The germline CDR1 and CDR2 sequences are LNHDA and SQIVND (reference sequence). There are 17 residues in the CDR3. The CDR3 here is CTSSERLAGGPKAAQHF. The DNA of the CDR3 is TGTACCAGTAGTGAGCGACTAGCGGGAGGGCCTAAGGCGGCCCAGCATTTT.

This sequence joins TRBV20-1 and TRBJ2-7; a possible D gene is TRBD1 (6 bases). V lost 6 bases to trimming and J lost 2 bases, with 11 bases between them. Germline-derived CDR1 and CDR2 are DFQATT and SNEGSKA (reference sequence). This CDR3 contains 12 residues. The CDR3 protein is CSASTGPYEQYF. DNA for the CDR3: TGCAGTGCCAGTACAGGGCCCTACGAGCAGTACTTC.

V is TRBV6-1 and J is TRBJ2-2; possibly TRBD2 for D (6 bases). The CDR3 spans 14 residues. Germline-derived CDR1 and CDR2 are MNHNS and SASEGT. Trimming pared 5 bases from V and 7 bases from J, leaving 14 bases between. The CDR3 loop reads CASSYRGMDGELFF. CDR3 in DNA: TGTGCCAGCAGTTACCGGGGGATGGACGGGGAGCTGTTTTTT.

The chain is built from TRBV20-1 and TRBJ2-5, with 9 bases identical to TRBD2. CDR3 size: 16 residues. Germline CDR1 is DFQATT and CDR2 is SNEGSKA (reference sequence). J lost 4 bases, V lost 2 bases, and 11 bases had no gene match. The CDR3 region has the DNA TGCAGTGCTAGACCTGACGGAGCGGGGGGCGTAGAGACCCAGTACTTC. Its protein product is CSARPDGAGGVETQYF.

This clonotype was observed a handful of times. One base away lies a much larger clone, so this may be a sequencing read error. The chain is built from TRBV9 and TRBJ1-4, with 8 bases aligning to TRBD1. In germline, CDR1 is SGDLS, CDR2 YYNGEE. The CDR3 runs to 17 residues. CDR3 DNA sequence: TGTGCCGGCAGCGTTGCGGCAGGGGGCCGGTCTAATGAAAAACTGTTTTTT. This gives the protein CAGSVAAGGRSNEKLFF.

This clonotype was recorded at least ten times. The V and J genes are TRBV12-3 or TRBV12-4 and TRBJ1-2; 7 bases map to TRBD1. The CDR3 is 14 amino acids. With 1 base clipped from V and 8 bases from J, the junction kept 7 bases outside the gene matches. The CDR3 nucleotides read TGTGCCAGCAGTTTAGGCAGGGGGGTAGGGGGCTACACCTTC. Translated: CASSLGRGVGGYTF.

The rearrangement joins TRBV5-1 to TRBJ1-1; possible D gene TRBD1, 6 bases. Germline V gives CDR1 SGHRS, CDR2 YFSETQ. The CDR3 sequence is 15 residues long. Trimming left V 0 bases short and J 1 base short, with 10 bases between. The CDR3 region is CASSLAWTENTEAFF. CDR3 DNA sequence: TGCGCCAGCAGCTTGGCCTGGACAGAGAACACTGAAGCTTTCTTT.

The J gene is TRBJ2-5, the V gene TRBV20-1; 9 positions agree with TRBD2. The CDR3 covers 13 residues. Germline V lookup: CDR1 DFQATT, CDR2 SNEGSKA (reference sequence). The trim removed 7 bases at V and 5 bases at J, leaving 8 bases unmatched. The DNA for the CDR3 is TGCAGTGGGGCGCGGGGGGGCAGGGAGACCCAGTACTTC. Protein: CSGARGGRETQYF.